What follows are 8 T cell receptor beta chains derived from one specimen sequenced in a study of blood T cell repertoires in COVID-19. The method was immunoSEQ multiplex PCR; TCRdb's version includes in-frame clones alone and lacks a portion of them. The sample lists 350,000 to 550,000 clones, roughly nine tenths occurring once. Sequenced: PBMCs or T cells enriched from blood (not recorded which). Receptor source: a woman under 30 with acute COVID-19.

The chain carries TRBV19 and TRBJ1-2; D ambiguous. V lost 8 bases and J lost 4, with 20 bases in between. The length of the CDR3 is 15 residues. CDR1 is LNHDA, CDR2 SQIVND, per germline (reference sequence). The CDR3 loop is CASRNSPRGLYGYTF. The CDR3 DNA reads as TGTGCCAGTCGCAATTCCCCTCGGGGTCTCTATGGCTACACCTTC.

This chain connects TRBV7-8 to TRBJ2-4; possibly TRBD2 for D (6 bases). This CDR3 has 15 residues. Germline CDR1 reads SGHVS; CDR2 reads FQNEAQ. The V end lost 4 bases, the J end lost 3 bases, and 13 bases lay between the germline ends. CDR3 in amino acids: CASSSRGIGKNIQYF. The CDR3, as DNA: TGTGCCAGCAGCTCCCGGGGGATTGGCAAAAACATTCAGTACTTC.

The chain employs TRBV29-1 and TRBJ1-2; 7 bases align to TRBD1. Germline-derived CDR1 and CDR2 are SQVTM and ANQGSEA. After removal of 7 bases from V and 2 bases from J, the junction contained 7 bases not matched to a gene. The CDR3 has 13 amino acids. The CDR3 region is CSGDTTGNYGYTF. For the CDR3, the DNA is TGCAGCGGAGACACGACAGGGAACTATGGCTACACCTTC.

The CDR3 nucleotides are TGTGCCAGCAGTAATTACAGGGAGAACACTGAAGCTTTCTTT. Translating gives CASSNYRENTEAFF. The chain links TRBV2 to TRBJ1-1; the D gene is possibly TRBD1 (6 bases). The CDR3 length is 14 residues. Germline values: CDR1 SNHLY, CDR2 FYNNEI. V lost 5 bases to trimming and J lost 1 base, with 11 bases between them.

The V call is TRBV15, the J call TRBJ1-6, with D unclear. Per germline, CDR1 LNHNV and CDR2 YYDKDF (reference sequence). V was pared by 0 bases and J by 6 bases, with 9 bases between. The CDR3 has 15 residues. The CDR3 region is CATSRDTNTNSPLHF. The DNA for the CDR3 is TGTGCCACCAGCAGAGATACGAACACTAATTCACCCCTCCACTTT.

J is TRBJ1-1 and V is TRBV5-1; D call uncertain. V lost 4 bases, J lost 0 bases, and 10 bases lay in between. The CDR3 has 14 amino acids. Germline CDR1 reads SGHRS; CDR2 reads YFSETQ. CDR3 DNA sequence: TGCGCCAGCAGCACCGACACGGTGAACACTGAAGCTTTCTTT. Its protein product is CASSTDTVNTEAFF.

This chain links TRBV7-8 with TRBJ1-1, with D maybe TRBD1 (5 bases). Germline V gene lookup returns CDR1 SGHVS and CDR2 FQNEAQ. The ends were cut back, 6 bases at V and 5 bases at J, with 10 bases in the middle. The CDR3 has 12 residues. CDR3 region: CASSRGLTEAFF. DNA for the CDR3: TGTGCCAGCAGTAGGGGTTTGACTGAAGCTTTCTTT.

The CDR3 nucleotides are TGTGCCAGCAGCCAATCGGGACTAGCGGGAGGCGATGAGCAGTTCTTC. The encoded protein is CASSQSGLAGGDEQFF. The chain recombines TRBV9 with TRBJ2-1, with 15 nucleotides matching TRBD2. Germline V gene sequence: CDR1 SGDLS, CDR2 YYNGEE. The CDR3 is made up of 16 amino acids. The J segment lost 8 bases and the V segment lost 4 bases, leaving 7 bases of the junction unmatched.